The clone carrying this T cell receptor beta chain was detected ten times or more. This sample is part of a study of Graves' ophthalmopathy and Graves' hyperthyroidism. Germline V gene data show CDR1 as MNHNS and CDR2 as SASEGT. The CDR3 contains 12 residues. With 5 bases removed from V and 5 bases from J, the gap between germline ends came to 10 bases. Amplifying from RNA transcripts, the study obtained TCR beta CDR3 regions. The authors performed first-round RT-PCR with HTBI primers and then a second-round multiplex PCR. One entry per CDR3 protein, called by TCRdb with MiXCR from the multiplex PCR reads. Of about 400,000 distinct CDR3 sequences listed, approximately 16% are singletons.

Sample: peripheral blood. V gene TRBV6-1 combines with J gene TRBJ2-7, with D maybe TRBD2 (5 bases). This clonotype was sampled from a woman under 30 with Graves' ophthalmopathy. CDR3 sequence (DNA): TGTGCCAGCAGTCCGGGGTTACACGAGCAGTACTTC. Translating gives CASSPGLHEQYF.